Listed here are 32 T cell receptor beta chains from one sample, sequenced in a study of a mutant IDH1 vaccine in newly diagnosed glioma. The time point denotes: week 23, last vaccination. The study gave 300 ug of mutant IDH1 20-mer peptide per vaccine dose, with topical imiquimod. Some clones are missing from TCRdb's copy, which holds only in-frame ones; the method was immunoSEQ multiplex PCR. The sample has 35,000 to 40,000 clones; roughly 79% are singletons. Their target antigens are unknown. The material was PBMCs, obtained from a glioma patient whose treatment included an IDH1 peptide vaccine. The source is a man in his forties or fifties with glioma.

V gene TRBV7-2 combines with J gene TRBJ2-7; no clear D. Deletions cut 7 bases from V and 2 bases from J, with 15 bases between. From germline, CDR1 is SGHTA and CDR2 FQGNSA. CDR3 size: 14 residues. The CDR3 coding sequence is TGTGCCAGCACGTTACCCGGGCCAGCCTACGAGCAGTACTTC. Protein: CASTLPGPAYEQYF.

The rearrangement uses TRBV18 and TRBJ2-5, with D possibly being TRBD1 (6 bases). Germline V gene sequence: CDR1 KGHSH, CDR2 LQKENI. V was clipped by 2 bases and J by 5 bases, with 9 bases between them. The CDR3 has 13 amino acids. The chain's CDR3 is CASSPTGSETQYF. Written as DNA, the CDR3 is TGTGCCAGCTCACCAACAGGGTCGGAGACCCAGTACTTC.

The chain carries TRBV5-6 and TRBJ2-5, with D perhaps TRBD2 (6 bases). V dropped 0 bases and J dropped 5 bases, with 20 bases sitting between them. Germline loops: CDR1 SGHDT, CDR2 YYEEEE. This CDR3 has 17 amino acids. The CDR3 DNA reads as TGTGCCAGCAGCTTGGTGCTTGGGCGGGGCAGTTACGAGACCCAGTACTTC. Translation: CASSLVLGRGSYETQYF. Supplemented by reference TRBV5-6 and TRBJ2-5, the full variable domain reads DAGVTQSPTHLIKTRGQQVTLRCSPKSGHDTVSWYQQALGQGPQFIFQYYEEEERQRGNFPDRFSGHQFPNYSSELNVNALLLGDSALYLCASSLVLGRGSYETQYFGPGTRLLVL.

The chain employs TRBV5-8 and TRBJ2-1; 9 bases match TRBD2. The CDR3 consists of 17 residues. V gave up 1 base and J gave up 0 bases; unmatched junction bases: 5. From germline, CDR1 is SGHTS and CDR2 YDEGEE. CDR3 sequence: CASSLWLAGNSYNEQFF. The CDR3 DNA follows: TGTGCCAGCAGCTTGTGGCTAGCGGGAAACTCCTACAATGAGCAGTTCTTC.

V usage is TRBV6-1 and J usage is TRBJ1-1, with 7 nucleotides matching TRBD1. Unmatched junction bases numbered 5, after V lost 2 bases and J lost 5 bases. CDR1 is MNHNS and CDR2 is SASEGT in the germline V gene. The CDR3 loop spans 14 amino acids. The CDR3 nucleotides are TGTGCCAGCAGTGAATTCTCAGGGGGAACTGAAGCTTTCTTT. Protein: CASSEFSGGTEAFF.

The V gene is TRBV2, the J gene TRBJ2-5; tentative D call: TRBD1 (5 bases). The J call may not be correct, given that the DNA end is closer to TRBJ2-7. This CDR3 region has 13 residues. Looked up from germline, CDR1 is SNHLY and CDR2 is FYNNEI. This chain's CDR3 is CASSEQGFNEQYF. CDR3 coding DNA: TGTGCCAGCAGTGAGCAGGGTTTCAACGAGCAGTACTTC.

The V gene is TRBV5-5, the J gene TRBJ2-2; D possibly corresponds to TRBD1 (6 bases). The V and J ends lost 4 bases and 1 base respectively, with 8 bases between them. Germline CDR1 and CDR2: SGHKS and YYEKEE (reference sequence). The CDR3 extends over 14 amino acids. The CDR3 DNA is TGTGCCAGCAGCCCGACAGGGAACACCGGGGAGCTGTTTTTT. It yields the protein CASSPTGNTGELFF.

This clone showed up just once. This chain uses TRBV2 with TRBJ2-3; 13 bases align to TRBD2. V was pared by 6 bases and J by 0 bases, with 9 bases of the junction left unmatched. The V gene's germline CDR1 is SNHLY and CDR2 FYNNEI. The CDR3 is 18 amino acids. The CDR3 sequence is CASRTGTSGKSSTDTQYF. CDR3 DNA: TGTGCCAGCAGAACCGGGACTAGCGGGAAGTCTAGCACAGATACGCAGTATTTT.

This clone appeared a few times. The chain recombines TRBV19 with TRBJ1-1; D is unresolved. Trimming shortened V by 4 bases and J by 1 base, and 7 bases separated the two germline ends. CDR1 LNHDA and CDR2 SQIVND come from the germline V gene (reference sequence). The CDR3 length is 13 residues. The CDR3, as DNA: TGTGCCAGTAGTACCGAATGGAACACTGAAGCTTTCTTT. Translating it yields CASSTEWNTEAFF.

This sequence joins TRBV7-6 and TRBJ2-1; perhaps TRBD1 as D (6 bases). The CDR3 has 12 amino acids. The germline V gene encodes CDR1 SGHVS and CDR2 FNYEAQ. Deletions cut 5 bases from V and 6 bases from J, with 8 bases between. The CDR3 DNA is TGTGCCAGCAGCCCACAGGGCAATGAGCAGTTCTTC. Amino acids: CASSPQGNEQFF.

The chain joins TRBV7-9 to TRBJ1-5; D gene ambiguous. Trimming removed 1 base from V and 1 base from J, with 5 bases in between. Germline V gene lookup returns CDR1 SEHNR and CDR2 FQNEAQ (reference sequence). This CDR3 contains 14 residues. CDR3 DNA: TGTGCCAGCAGCTTAGAATGGAGCAATCAGCCCCAGCATTTT. It yields the protein CASSLEWSNQPQHF.

V is TRBV28 and J is TRBJ1-2; 7 nucleotides align to TRBD1. The CDR3 has 12 residues. The trim removed 8 bases at V and 8 bases at J, leaving 8 bases unmatched. The V gene's germline CDR1 is MDHEN and CDR2 SYDVKM. In DNA, the CDR3 is TGTGCCAGCGTGACAGGGCCGGAGGGCTACACCTTC. Amino acids: CASVTGPEGYTF.

A few counts support this clone. The rearrangement joins TRBV2 to TRBJ1-4, with D maybe TRBD1 (5 bases). This CDR3 has 15 residues. The germline V gene has CDR1 SNHLY and CDR2 FYNNEI. With 3 bases removed from V and 8 bases from J, the gap between germline ends came to 16 bases. CDR3 coding DNA: TGTGCCAGCAGTGAGGGCCAGGGACTAGGCGAAAAACTGTTTTTT. It is translated as CASSEGQGLGEKLFF.

V is TRBV28 and J is TRBJ1-1; no firm D call. CDR1 is MDHEN and CDR2 is SYDVKM in the germline V gene. V was trimmed by 6 bases and J by 1 base, leaving 15 bases between them. The CDR3 is made up of 15 amino acids. The CDR3 is CASSLTLRSNTEAFF. CDR3 nucleotides: TGTGCCAGCAGCTTAACTCTCCGGTCGAACACTGAAGCTTTCTTT.

The rearrangement uses TRBV5-6 and TRBJ1-6; D is undetermined. CDR3 length equals 15 residues. CDR1 and CDR2 from the germline V gene are SGHDT and YYEEEE. Between the trimmed V and J ends, which lost 4 bases and 3 bases, there was a span of 11 bases. CDR3 sequence reads: CASSPPGVYNSPLHF. The CDR3 bases are TGTGCCAGCAGCCCTCCCGGAGTCTATAATTCACCCCTCCACTTT.

V is TRBV19 and J is TRBJ2-3; 10 positions match TRBD2. Germline values: CDR1 LNHDA, CDR2 SQIVND (reference sequence). The junction had 5 bases not matched to a gene; V was cut back by 0 bases and J by 2 bases. This CDR3 contains 17 residues. CDR3 amino acids: CASSIDTSGIFTDTQYF. CDR3 DNA sequence: TGTGCCAGTAGTATAGATACTAGCGGGATATTCACAGATACGCAGTATTTT.

The V gene is TRBV6-5, the J gene TRBJ2-1, with 8 bases matching TRBD2. The J segment lost 2 bases and the V segment lost 2 bases, leaving 2 bases of the junction unmatched. Germline V CDR1 and CDR2: MNHEY, SVGAGI. The CDR3 extends over 15 amino acids. CDR3 sequence: CASSYAGGAYNEQFF. The CDR3 bases are TGTGCCAGCAGTTACGCCGGGGGGGCCTACAATGAGCAGTTCTTC.

This clone was seen a few times. This chain connects TRBV19 to TRBJ1-5, with TRBD1 matching 9 bases. CDR1 LNHDA and CDR2 SQIVND come from the germline V gene (reference sequence). The CDR3 spans 14 residues. V lost 7 bases to trimming and J lost 6 bases; unmatched junction nucleotides: 7. Here the CDR3 DNA reads TGTGCCAGTACCAGGGACAGGGTCCTTCAGCCCCAGCATTTT. It translates to CASTRDRVLQPQHF.

The V call is TRBV7-9, the J call TRBJ1-1; D gene ambiguous. The germline CDR1 and CDR2 sequences are SEHNR and FQNEAQ (reference sequence). Trimming left V 1 base short and J 0 bases short, with 6 bases between. There are 14 residues in the CDR3. In nucleotides, the CDR3 is TGTGCCAGCAGCTTAGGCAGCATGAACACTGAAGCTTTCTTT. Amino acid sequence: CASSLGSMNTEAFF.

V and J are TRBV25-1 and TRBJ2-5, with TRBD1 matching over 9 bases. V was clipped by 1 base and J by 5 bases; unmatched bases: 14. Germline CDR1 is MGHDK and CDR2 is SYGVNS. The CDR3 sequence is 18 residues long. The CDR3: CASSESRPTGGSKETQYF. CDR3 bases: TGTGCCAGCAGTGAATCACGTCCGACAGGGGGAAGTAAGGAGACCCAGTACTTC.

This chain uses TRBV7-8 with TRBJ2-5; TRBD2 matches at 9 bases. The germline gives CDR1 SGHVS, CDR2 FQNEAQ. Losses at the gene ends were 4 bases for V and 0 bases for J; bases not matched to a gene: 9. The CDR3 is 17 residues long. The CDR3 nucleotides read TGTGCCAGCAGCTACTATCGAGCGGGGGGCTACCAAGAGACCCAGTACTTC. Protein product: CASSYYRAGGYQETQYF. Based on the CDR3 plus reference TRBV7-8 and TRBJ2-5, the full variable domain is GAGVSQSPRYKVAKRGQDVALRCDPISGHVSLFWYQQALGQGPEFLTYFQNEAQLDKSGLPSDRFFAERPEGSVSTLKIQRTQQEDSAVYLCASSYYRAGGYQETQYFGPGTRLLVL.

J is TRBJ1-2 and V is TRBV30; D possibly corresponds to TRBD1 (6 bases). Germline CDR1 GTSNPN, CDR2 SVGIG (reference sequence). The CDR3 runs 15 residues. Trimming removed 2 bases at V and 5 bases at J, with 18 bases between. The CDR3 sequence: CAWSPLGGANYGYTF. The CDR3, as DNA: TGTGCCTGGAGTCCTTTGGGGGGGGCAAATTATGGCTACACCTTC. Filled out from reference TRBV30 and TRBJ1-2, the complete variable domain reads SQTIHQWPATLVQPVGSPLSLECTVEGTSNPNLYWYRQAAGRGLQLLFYSVGIGQISSEVPQNLSASRPQDRQFILSSKKLLLSDSGFYLCAWSPLGGANYGYTFGSGTRLTVV.

The CDR3 spells CASSSGPPGANVLTF. CDR3 in DNA: TGTGCCAGCAGCTCGGGCCCCCCTGGGGCCAACGTCCTGACTTTC. The chain is built from TRBV11-3 and TRBJ2-6; D ambiguous. The germline gives CDR1 SGHNT, CDR2 YENEEA. CDR3 length: 15 amino acids. V gave up 4 bases and J gave up 2 bases, with 9 bases separating them.

There are a few counts of this clone. This chain uses TRBV2 with TRBJ1-6; the D gene is possibly TRBD1 (6 bases). The CDR3 spans 15 residues. CDR1 SNHLY and CDR2 FYNNEI come from the germline V gene. The CDR3 is CAGARTNSYNSPLHF. The CDR3 coding sequence is TGTGCGGGGGCGAGAACAAACTCCTATAATTCACCCCTCCACTTT.

Worth noting for this clone: The sample contains more than one DNA sequence encoding this CDR3. The V gene is TRBV5-6, the J gene TRBJ1-5; D gene ambiguous. The germline V gene encodes CDR1 SGHDT and CDR2 YYEEEE. CDR3 size: 12 residues. Trimming stripped 2 bases from V and 2 bases from J, with 2 bases between. In DNA form, the CDR3 reads TGTGCCAGCAGCTTAGGCAATCAGCCCCAGCATTTT. This gives the protein CASSLGNQPQHF.

The chain has TRBV2 and TRBJ1-3; no firm D call. The CDR3 runs to 14 residues. V was clipped by 2 bases and J by 0 bases, with 5 bases between them. Germline loops: CDR1 SNHLY, CDR2 FYNNEI. The CDR3 DNA is TGTGCCAGCAGTGAAATGAGCTCTGGAAACACCATATATTTT. As protein: CASSEMSSGNTIYF.

This clone was observed once. The rearrangement joins TRBV6-4 to TRBJ2-1; D gene uncertain. Germline CDR1 and CDR2: MRHNA and SNTAGT. The CDR3 runs 15 residues. V lost 0 bases and J lost 4, with 10 bases in between. The CDR3 sequence is CASSDSRRRYNEQFF. The CDR3 bases are TGTGCCAGCAGTGACTCTCGTCGGAGATACAATGAGCAGTTCTTC.

This clone was seen a few times. V usage is TRBV6-5 and J usage is TRBJ2-3, with D possibly being TRBD1 (5 bases). The CDR3 length is 16 residues. V shed 0 bases and J shed 1 base, with 11 bases lying between them. Germline-derived CDR1 and CDR2 are MNHEY and SVGAGI. In DNA form, the CDR3 reads TGTGCCAGCAGTTACTCGAATTTCAGGGGCACAGATACGCAGTATTTT. As protein: CASSYSNFRGTDTQYF.

This rearrangement joins TRBV6-5 to TRBJ2-5; no reliable D call. From germline, CDR1 is MNHEY and CDR2 SVGAGI. Trimming took 4 bases from V and 0 from J, leaving 9 bases between them. This CDR3 spans 14 amino acids. Here the CDR3 reads CASSWAAYQETQYF. The DNA of the CDR3 is TGTGCCAGCAGTTGGGCAGCTTACCAAGAGACCCAGTACTTC.

The J gene is TRBJ1-6, the V gene TRBV2, with TRBD1 as a possible D gene (5 bases). Germline V gene lookup returns CDR1 SNHLY and CDR2 FYNNEI. The CDR3 runs 14 residues. Trimming stripped 6 bases from V and 8 bases from J, with 14 bases between. CDR3 sequence: CASRWGGSDSPLHF. The DNA for the CDR3 is TGTGCCAGCAGGTGGGGGGGATCAGATTCACCCCTCCACTTT.

A few counts support this clone. V gene TRBV5-8 combines with J gene TRBJ2-7, with D perhaps matching TRBD2 (6 bases). The length of the CDR3 is 15 residues. V lost 3 bases and J lost 0, with 13 bases in between. Germline CDR1 SGHTS, CDR2 YDEGEE. CDR3 coding DNA: TGTGCCAGCAGCTCACGGGACTCCTACTCCTACGAGCAGTACTTC. It codes for CASSSRDSYSYEQYF.

The genes are TRBV19 and TRBJ1-2; 12 bases fit TRBD1. CDR1 is LNHDA and CDR2 is SQIVND in the germline V gene (reference sequence). CDR3 length: 16 residues. V shed 5 bases, J shed 8 bases, and the junction held 12 bases outside the gene matches. CDR3 bases: TGTGCCAGTAGTTCCCGGGACAGGGGGCGCTTAAAAGGCTACACCTTC. This sequence encodes CASSSRDRGRLKGYTF.